This entry is about one T cell receptor (beta chain). Its specificity is unknown. The sample originates from a study of T-cell memory formation after mild COVID-19. Study findings and constraints: Some responding clones appeared in pre-infection memory, suggesting cross-reactive memory joined. Contracting clones from day 15 to 85 had balanced CD4/CD8; later expanders favoured CD4+.

The TCR alpha and TCR beta cDNA libraries, bearing sample barcodes and UMIs, were generated by 5'RACE using constant-segment primers. From the 5' RACE reads, TCRdb called clonotypes with MiXCR, one entry per CDR3 protein. The sample consists of roughly 500,000 distinct CDR3 sequences, around 21% of them appearing once. Germline V CDR1 and CDR2: SGHAT, FQNNGV. The V end lost 6 bases, the J end lost 8 bases, and 22 bases lay between the germline ends. The CDR3 has 15 residues. The chain is built from TRBV11-2 and TRBJ1-1; TRBD1 is a possible D gene (6 bases). The sequenced sample consisted of PBMCs or a T cell subset sorted from them (not recorded which). This sequence originates from an adult woman who had mild COVID-19 (a few samples of this study predate the infection). Cell type and time point are not known. The CDR3 spells CASRLIMGGTGEAFF. CDR3 bases: TGTGCCAGCAGACTTATTATGGGAGGAACAGGGGAAGCTTTCTTT.